Listed below are T cell receptor beta chains from one sample, sequenced in a study of long-term antiretroviral therapy in people with HIV. Sequenced by immunoSEQ multiplex PCR; TCRdb stores in-frame clones only, minus some. Of about 28,000 clones detected, roughly 96% appear once; the ten largest clones hold around 8%. The specimen was unsorted PBMCs, collected approximately 6.3 years after starting antiretroviral therapy. The receptors here all came from a man in his thirties or forties with HIV. The CDR3 runs from the conserved cysteine through the conserved F or W. The D gene is left open where the match is weak. Size values are once, few and many counts, or a class for expanded clones, and some rows have none.

-,TRBJ2-3,TRBV7-9,-,TGTGCCAGCAGCCCGGGGGCAGGGGCGGGAGATACGCAGTATTTT,CASSPGAGAGDTQYF
-,TRBJ2-1,TRBV7-2,TRBD2,TGTGCCAGCAGCTTAGCGCATAGACAAAGCGGGAGGATGGGTGGGCAGTTCTTC,CASSLAHRQSGRMGGQFF
-,TRBJ1-3,TRBV19,-,TGTGCCAGTACCTTCGTATCTGGAGGAAACACCATATATTTT,CASTFVSGGNTIYF
-,TRBJ2-3,TRBV6-1,TRBD2,TGTGCCAGCAGCCCGGTAGCGGGGTACACAGATACGCAGTATTTT,CASSPVAGYTDTQYF
-,TRBJ2-5,TRBV5-1,-,TGCGCCAGCAGCTTCGGCGAGGAGGGAGAGACCCAGTACTTC,CASSFGEEGETQYF
-,TRBJ1-1,TRBV27,-,TGTGCCAGCAGTTTGGCAGGGAGGAACACTGAAGCTTTCTTT,CASSLAGRNTEAFF
-,TRBJ2-1,TRBV4-3,TRBD1,TGCGCCAGCAGCCAAGATCTCGCGGAGCAGGGGGATGAGCAGTTCTTC,CASSQDLAEQGDEQFF
-,TRBJ1-1,TRBV6-6,-,TGTGCCAGCAGTTATCTGGTCAAGAACACTGAAGCTTTCTTT,CASSYLVKNTEAFF
-,TRBJ1-1,TRBV6-5,-,TGTGCCAGCAGCCCAGGGACCGCGAAAAACACTGAAGCTTTCTTT,CASSPGTAKNTEAFF
-,TRBJ1-5,TRBV27,-,TGTGCCAGCAGTTCAGAATTGTATCAGCCCCAGCATTTT,CASSSELYQPQHF
-,TRBJ2-4,TRBV29-1,-,TGCAGCGTTGCTGGTCTGGCCAAAAACATTCAGTACTTC,CSVAGLAKNIQYF
-,TRBJ2-3,TRBV7-2,-,TGTGCCAGCAGCTTATGGACCACAGATACGCAGTATTTT,CASSLWTTDTQYF
-,TRBJ1-1,TRBV4-1,-,TGCGCCAGCAGCCCAGTCCGGGGCCCCCGAACGAACACTGAAGCTTTCTTT,CASSPVRGPRTNTEAFF
-,TRBJ1-4,TRBV5-4,-,TGTGCCAGCAGGCTCTGGGGGGGACGGGAAAAACTGTTTTTT,CASRLWGGREKLFF
-,TRBJ2-5,TRBV27,-,TGTGCCAGCAGTCCACTAGAACAAGAGACCCAGTACTTC,CASSPLEQETQYF
-,TRBJ1-3,TRBV6-5,-,TGTGCCAGCGGGGGGCGAGGGTCTGGAAACACCATATATTTT,CASGGRGSGNTIYF
-,TRBJ1-5,TRBV2,-,TGTGCCAGCAGGAAACAGACAGCTACTAATCAGCCCCAGCATTTT,CASRKQTATNQPQHF
-,TRBJ2-7,TRBV5-4,-,TGTGCCAGCAGCGATGCCTACGAGCAGTACTTC,CASSDAYEQYF
-,TRBJ1-4,TRBV7-9,-,TGTGCCAGCAGCTTCGGGACCGGGGCTGGGACTAATGAAAAACTGTTTTTT,CASSFGTGAGTNEKLFF
-,TRBJ2-7,TRBV6-5,TRBD2,TGTGCCAGCAGTTCCTTCGGGGGGGGGCCCTACGAGCAGTACTTC,CASSSFGGGPYEQYF
-,TRBJ1-2,TRBV21-1,-,TGTGCCAGCAGCAACCCAGGGGGGAACTATGGCTACACCTTC,CASSNPGGNYGYTF
-,TRBJ2-7,TRBV27,-,TGTGCCAGCAGTTTAGCTCAGGGATCCTACGAGCAGTACTTC,CASSLAQGSYEQYF
-,TRBJ2-2,TRBV2,TRBD2,TGTGCCAGCAGCGGGACTAGCGGGAGAGTCACCGGGGAGCTGTTTTTT,CASSGTSGRVTGELFF
-,TRBJ2-3,TRBV19,TRBD2,TGTGCCAGTGCGGGGGGGCTTAACACAGATACGCAGTATTTT,CASAGGLNTDTQYF
few,TRBJ2-5,TRBV19,-,TGTGCCAGTACCTATACTTTCGGCCTAGGAGAGACCCAGTACTTC,CASTYTFGLGETQYF
-,TRBJ2-5,TRBV27,-,TGTGCCAGCAGTCTCTATTCTAGGGGGGAGACCCAGTACTTC,CASSLYSRGETQYF
-,TRBJ1-5,TRBV7-2,-,TGTGCCAGCAGCTTAGGGGCCGGGGAGCAGCCCCAGCATTTT,CASSLGAGEQPQHF
medium-sized,TRBJ2-1,TRBV9,TRBD2,TGTGCCAGCAGCGTAGGGGGGAGCGGGAGGGACAATGAGCAGTTCTTC,CASSVGGSGRDNEQFF
-,TRBJ2-1,TRBV7-8,TRBD2,TGTGCCAGCAGATACGCGCGACTAGCGGGGGTTAGCTCCTACAATGAGCAGTTCTTC,CASRYARLAGVSSYNEQFF
-,TRBJ1-4,TRBV30,TRBD1,TGTGCCTGGAGTTCTCAGGGGGATGAAAAACTGTTTTTT,CAWSSQGDEKLFF
-,TRBJ1-6,TRBV7-2,-,TGTGCCAGCAGCTTAGTGGCAGCTATGGGTTCACCCCTCCACTTT,CASSLVAAMGSPLHF
once,TRBJ2-7,TRBV2,TRBD1,TGTGCCAGCAGATTTAAGGACAGGGGCTACGAGCAGTACTTC,CASRFKDRGYEQYF
-,TRBJ2-7,TRBV7-9,-,TGTGCCAGCAGGGGGACGAAAGACGACGAGAAGGGCTACGAGCAGTACTTC,CASRGTKDDEKGYEQYF
-,TRBJ1-1,TRBV5-1,-,TGCGCCAGCAGCTTGGGGGCATCTGAGACTGAAGCTTTCTTT,CASSLGASETEAFF
-,TRBJ2-4,TRBV5-6,-,TGTGCCAGCAGTATACAGGGATTTTTAGCCAAAAACATTCAGTACTTC,CASSIQGFLAKNIQYF
-,TRBJ2-2,TRBV19,-,TGTGCCAGTAGTATAGTCGGGGGCGCGAACACCGGGGAGCTGTTTTTT,CASSIVGGANTGELFF
-,TRBJ1-4,TRBV2,-,TGTGCCAGCAGTCCAGAGGGTAATGAAAAACTGTTTTTT,CASSPEGNEKLFF
-,TRBJ1-2,TRBV27,-,TGTGCCAGCAGGTTGGGAGGCTACACCTTC,CASRLGGYTF
-,TRBJ2-7,TRBV7-2,TRBD2,TGTGCCAGCAGCCCATTCGGGACTAGCGTACGCTACGAGCAGTACTTC,CASSPFGTSVRYEQYF
-,TRBJ1-2,TRBV14,-,TGTGCCAGCAGCCTAGGACAGAACTATGGCTACACCTTC,CASSLGQNYGYTF
-,TRBJ2-7,TRBV7-2,-,TGTGCCAGCAGCTCAACCCGGGGAAACGAGCAGTACTTC,CASSSTRGNEQYF
-,TRBJ1-1,TRBV28,-,TGTGCCAGCAGTTTCCTCCAACGTGAAGCTTTCTTT,CASSFLQREAFF
once,TRBJ1-1,TRBV19,-,TGTGCCAGTAGTCCGGGGGTCGCCACTGAAGCTTTCTTT,CASSPGVATEAFF
-,TRBJ1-3,TRBV18,TRBD1,TGTGCCAGCTCCGAAGGGGGCCGATCTGGAAACACCATATATTTT,CASSEGGRSGNTIYF
-,TRBJ1-5,TRBV6-6,-,TGTGCCAGCAGTTCAGGGGTGAGCAATCAGCCCCAGCATTTT,CASSSGVSNQPQHF
-,TRBJ2-7,TRBV10-2,-,TGCGCCAGCAGTGAGTCGGTGGGCTACGAGCAGTACTTC,CASSESVGYEQYF
-,TRBJ1-2,TRBV6-5,-,TGTGCCAGCAGTTACTCGCCGGACAGTCATGGCTACACCTTC,CASSYSPDSHGYTF
-,TRBJ2-7,TRBV6-5,TRBD2,TGTGCCAGCAGTTACTCGGGGGGGGGCTCCTACGAGCAGTACTTC,CASSYSGGGSYEQYF
-,TRBJ1-1,TRBV2,-,TGTGCCAGCAGTAAGACAGGCAGCATGGTCCCGAACACTGAAGCTTTCTTT,CASSKTGSMVPNTEAFF
-,TRBJ2-5,TRBV7-9,-,TGTGCCAGCAGCGAAACTGGAGGGGCGGGGTCGGGGACCCAGTACTTC,CASSETGGAGSGTQYF
-,TRBJ1-1,TRBV5-1,TRBD1,TGCGCCAGCAGCTTCCGGGACAGGACCCCTGAAGCTTTCTTT,CASSFRDRTPEAFF
-,TRBJ1-4,TRBV5-1,TRBD1,TGCGCCAGCAGCCCAGGACAGGGGTTTAGTCGGGGGGAAAAACTGTTTTTT,CASSPGQGFSRGEKLFF
-,TRBJ2-3,TRBV5-4,-,TGTGCCAGCAGCGGTTTAGCCACAGATACGCAGTATTTT,CASSGLATDTQYF